The rows below give T cell receptor beta chains drawn from one sample of a study of identical twins. MiXCR, run by TCRdb on the 5' RACE reads, gives a single entry per CDR3 protein. The data show 350,000 or so distinct CDR3 sequences, with 9% to 15% seen just once and 6% to 9% held by the top ten. This sample was also put to use in a study of yellow fever vaccine responses in identical twins.

The sample taken for sequencing was CD8+ T cells sorted from blood. Receptors originate from a young woman in good health. Each CDR3 is given with its conserved first and last residue. The D gene is left open where the match is weak. Not every row has a clone size; where given, it reads once, few, many or a size class.

j_gene: TRBJ2-5; v_gene: TRBV18; abundance: .; d_gene: .; CDR3aa: CASSREGWETQYF; CDR3nt: TGTGCCAGCTCACGCGAGGGCTGGGAGACCCAGTACTTC
j_gene: TRBJ1-4; v_gene: TRBV7-6; abundance: .; d_gene: TRBD1; CDR3aa: CASSLGTGNEKLFF; CDR3nt: TGTGCCAGCAGCTTAGGGACAGGAAATGAAAAACTGTTTTTT
j_gene: TRBJ2-1; v_gene: TRBV28; abundance: few; d_gene: TRBD2; CDR3aa: CASSLASGLPSNEQFF; CDR3nt: TGTGCCAGCAGTTTAGCTAGCGGGCTTCCCTCCAATGAGCAGTTCTTC
j_gene: TRBJ2-3; v_gene: TRBV7-3; abundance: few; d_gene: TRBD2; CDR3aa: CASSLGRLARDTQYF; CDR3nt: TGTGCCAGCAGCTTAGGAAGACTAGCACGAGATACGCAGTATTTT
j_gene: TRBJ2-1; v_gene: TRBV24-1; abundance: few; d_gene: .; CDR3aa: CATSVSGLFFNEQFF; CDR3nt: TGTGCCACCAGTGTAAGTGGACTGTTCTTCAATGAGCAGTTCTTC
j_gene: TRBJ2-2; v_gene: TRBV6-1; abundance: few; d_gene: .; CDR3aa: CASSEAGGQTGELFF; CDR3nt: TGTGCCAGCAGTGAAGCGGGGGGGCAGACCGGGGAGCTGTTTTTT
j_gene: TRBJ2-1; v_gene: TRBV10-1; abundance: .; d_gene: .; CDR3aa: CASSESSLDNEQFF; CDR3nt: TGCGCCAGCAGTGAGTCGAGCCTGGACAATGAGCAGTTCTTC
j_gene: TRBJ1-4; v_gene: TRBV20-1; abundance: few; d_gene: TRBD1; CDR3aa: CCAREVTGAVTNEKLFF; CDR3nt: TGCTGTGCTAGAGAAGTTACAGGGGCGGTGACTAATGAAAAACTGTTTTTT
j_gene: TRBJ2-7; v_gene: TRBV5-5; abundance: few; d_gene: .; CDR3aa: CASSLEWASEFFSYEQYF; CDR3nt: TGTGCCAGCAGCTTGGAATGGGCTAGCGAGTTCTTTTCCTACGAGCAGTACTTC
j_gene: TRBJ1-2; v_gene: TRBV7-9; abundance: .; d_gene: .; CDR3aa: CASSLDAGASNYGYTF; CDR3nt: TGTGCCAGCAGCTTAGATGCAGGGGCCTCTAACTATGGCTACACCTTC
j_gene: TRBJ2-1; v_gene: TRBV14; abundance: few; d_gene: .; CDR3aa: CASSQVQGYNEQFF; CDR3nt: TGTGCCAGCAGCCAAGTTCAGGGGTACAATGAGCAGTTCTTC
j_gene: TRBJ1-2; v_gene: TRBV28; abundance: many; d_gene: .; CDR3aa: CASSLARGYGYTF; CDR3nt: TGTGCCAGCAGTTTGGCCCGAGGGTATGGCTACACCTTC
j_gene: TRBJ1-5; v_gene: TRBV7-6; abundance: many; d_gene: .; CDR3aa: CASGTNQPQHF; CDR3nt: TGTGCCAGCGGAACAAATCAGCCCCAGCATTTT
j_gene: TRBJ1-1; v_gene: TRBV4-2; abundance: many; d_gene: .; CDR3aa: CASSPLPGEERAFF; CDR3nt: TGTGCCAGCAGCCCTCTGCCGGGTGAAGAGAGAGCTTTCTTT
j_gene: TRBJ2-1; v_gene: TRBV3-1; abundance: .; d_gene: TRBD2; CDR3aa: CASSQLAGGHNEQFF; CDR3nt: TGTGCCAGCAGCCAACTAGCGGGAGGCCACAATGAGCAGTTCTTC
j_gene: TRBJ2-1; v_gene: TRBV28; abundance: few; d_gene: TRBD1; CDR3aa: CASSFSPTGSSYNEQFF; CDR3nt: TGTGCCAGCAGTTTTTCTCCGACAGGGAGCTCCTACAATGAGCAGTTCTTC
j_gene: TRBJ1-1; v_gene: TRBV2; abundance: .; d_gene: .; CDR3aa: CASSEDGGNTEAFF; CDR3nt: TGTGCCAGCAGTGAAGACGGGGGGAACACTGAAGCTTTCTTT
j_gene: TRBJ1-2; v_gene: TRBV3-1; abundance: .; d_gene: .; CDR3aa: CASSPQGFYGYTF; CDR3nt: TGTGCCAGCAGCCCCCAGGGCTTCTATGGCTACACCTTC
j_gene: TRBJ2-7; v_gene: TRBV27; abundance: .; d_gene: .; CDR3aa: CASGPAYEQYF; CDR3nt: TGTGCCAGCGGCCCGGCCTACGAGCAGTACTTC
j_gene: TRBJ2-1; v_gene: TRBV4-2; abundance: .; d_gene: .; CDR3aa: CASSQSPDNEQFF; CDR3nt: TGTGCCAGCAGCCAAAGCCCCGACAATGAGCAGTTCTTC
j_gene: TRBJ2-5; v_gene: TRBV9; abundance: few; d_gene: TRBD2; CDR3aa: CASSTSGASQETQYF; CDR3nt: TGTGCCAGCTCCACTAGCGGAGCCTCCCAAGAGACCCAGTACTTC
j_gene: TRBJ2-1; v_gene: TRBV2; abundance: few; d_gene: TRBD2; CDR3aa: CASSEWGGEQFF; CDR3nt: TGTGCCAGCAGTGAATGGGGGGGGGAGCAGTTCTTC
j_gene: TRBJ2-3; v_gene: TRBV12-3/TRBV12-4; abundance: .; d_gene: TRBD2; CDR3aa: CASSTLTSRSTDTQYF; CDR3nt: TGTGCCAGCAGCACCCTGACTAGCCGGAGCACAGATACGCAGTATTTT
j_gene: TRBJ1-2; v_gene: TRBV5-1; abundance: .; d_gene: .; CDR3aa: CASSKKPGTFNYGYTF; CDR3nt: TGCGCCAGCAGCAAGAAGCCAGGGACCTTTAACTATGGCTACACCTTC
j_gene: TRBJ1-1; v_gene: TRBV12-3/TRBV12-4; abundance: few; d_gene: .; CDR3aa: CASSPRDGLNTEAFF; CDR3nt: TGTGCCAGCAGCCCCCGGGACGGATTGAACACTGAAGCTTTCTTT
j_gene: TRBJ2-2; v_gene: TRBV10-1; abundance: .; d_gene: .; CDR3aa: CASSIGRENTGELFF; CDR3nt: TGCGCCAGCAGTATCGGACGGGAGAACACCGGGGAGCTGTTTTTT
j_gene: TRBJ2-1; v_gene: TRBV20-1; abundance: few; d_gene: .; CDR3aa: CSASTGTRTYNEQFF; CDR3nt: TGCAGTGCTTCTACCGGGACCCGAACCTACAATGAGCAGTTCTTC
j_gene: TRBJ2-1; v_gene: TRBV5-1; abundance: many; d_gene: TRBD2; CDR3aa: CASSLARPGTSGINEQFF; CDR3nt: TGCGCCAGCAGCTTGGCTCGTCCCGGGACTAGCGGGATCAATGAGCAGTTCTTC
j_gene: TRBJ2-2; v_gene: TRBV7-6; abundance: .; d_gene: TRBD1; CDR3aa: CASSLARAGGGSNTGELFF; CDR3nt: TGTGCCAGCAGCTTAGCGAGGGCAGGGGGCGGTTCGAACACCGGGGAGCTGTTTTTT
j_gene: TRBJ1-1; v_gene: TRBV20-1; abundance: few; d_gene: .; CDR3aa: CSARGQDSTHTEAFF; CDR3nt: TGCAGTGCTAGAGGTCAAGACAGTACTCACACTGAAGCTTTCTTT
j_gene: TRBJ2-7; v_gene: TRBV12-3/TRBV12-4; abundance: many; d_gene: .; CDR3aa: CASSTPASATSYEQYF; CDR3nt: TGTGCCAGCAGTACCCCGGCTAGCGCGACCTCCTACGAGCAGTACTTC
j_gene: TRBJ2-7; v_gene: TRBV11-2; abundance: .; d_gene: TRBD2; CDR3aa: CASSPGLAGGPSYEQYF; CDR3nt: TGTGCCAGCAGCCCCGGACTAGCGGGAGGGCCATCCTACGAGCAGTACTTC
j_gene: TRBJ1-1; v_gene: TRBV7-9; abundance: many; d_gene: .; CDR3aa: CASSPGSTEAFF; CDR3nt: TGTGCCAGCAGTCCAGGGAGCACTGAAGCTTTCTTT
j_gene: TRBJ2-7; v_gene: TRBV28; abundance: few; d_gene: .; CDR3aa: CASETFYEQYF; CDR3nt: TGTGCCAGCGAAACTTTCTACGAGCAGTACTTC
j_gene: TRBJ2-1; v_gene: TRBV13; abundance: few; d_gene: .; CDR3aa: CASSLGRRQRYNEQFF; CDR3nt: TGTGCCAGCAGCTTAGGCCGCAGACAGAGGTACAATGAGCAGTTCTTC
j_gene: TRBJ2-7; v_gene: TRBV7-6; abundance: few; d_gene: TRBD2; CDR3aa: CASSPSGTDFLYEQYF; CDR3nt: TGTGCCAGCAGCCCCAGCGGGACTGACTTCCTCTACGAGCAGTACTTC
j_gene: TRBJ2-7; v_gene: TRBV4-1; abundance: .; d_gene: .; CDR3aa: CASSQDQVEEQYF; CDR3nt: TGCGCCAGCAGCCAAGATCAGGTGGAAGAGCAGTACTTC
j_gene: TRBJ1-5; v_gene: TRBV27; abundance: few; d_gene: .; CDR3aa: CASSPLGFDQPQHF; CDR3nt: TGTGCCAGCAGCCCTCTGGGGTTTGATCAGCCCCAGCATTTT
j_gene: TRBJ2-2; v_gene: TRBV7-7; abundance: few; d_gene: TRBD1; CDR3aa: CASSGWDRGRGTGELFF; CDR3nt: TGTGCCAGCAGCGGTTGGGACAGGGGGCGCGGAACCGGGGAGCTGTTTTTT
j_gene: TRBJ1-1; v_gene: TRBV10-3; abundance: .; d_gene: .; CDR3aa: CAISESLEEAFF; CDR3nt: TGTGCCATCAGTGAGTCTCTGGAAGAAGCTTTCTTT
j_gene: TRBJ2-5; v_gene: TRBV15; abundance: .; d_gene: .; CDR3aa: CATSRGFQETQYF; CDR3nt: TGTGCCACCAGCAGGGGTTTCCAAGAGACCCAGTACTTC
j_gene: TRBJ1-3; v_gene: TRBV20-1; abundance: .; d_gene: .; CDR3aa: CSARDEFSGNTIYF; CDR3nt: TGCAGTGCTAGAGATGAGTTTTCAGGAAACACCATATATTTT
j_gene: TRBJ1-2; v_gene: TRBV27; abundance: few; d_gene: .; CDR3aa: CASSTAGGFNYGYTF; CDR3nt: TGTGCCAGTTCCACCGCCGGGGGGTTTAACTATGGCTACACCTTC
j_gene: TRBJ2-7; v_gene: TRBV28; abundance: few; d_gene: .; CDR3aa: CASSFASPYEQYF; CDR3nt: TGTGCCAGCAGTTTCGCTAGTCCCTACGAGCAGTACTTC
j_gene: TRBJ2-5; v_gene: TRBV6-5; abundance: .; d_gene: TRBD2; CDR3aa: CASSYRGRGETQYF; CDR3nt: TGTGCCAGCAGTTACCGGGGGAGGGGAGAGACCCAGTACTTC
j_gene: TRBJ2-3; v_gene: TRBV11-2; abundance: .; d_gene: .; CDR3aa: CASSSYSLFITQPGQSQYF; CDR3nt: TGTGCCAGCAGCTCCTACTCGCTTTTCATCACCCAACCCGGTCAATCGCAGTATTTT
j_gene: TRBJ1-1; v_gene: TRBV7-6; abundance: few; d_gene: TRBD1; CDR3aa: CASSLRPGTGNTEAFF; CDR3nt: TGTGCCAGCAGCTTACGCCCCGGGACAGGCAACACTGAAGCTTTCTTT